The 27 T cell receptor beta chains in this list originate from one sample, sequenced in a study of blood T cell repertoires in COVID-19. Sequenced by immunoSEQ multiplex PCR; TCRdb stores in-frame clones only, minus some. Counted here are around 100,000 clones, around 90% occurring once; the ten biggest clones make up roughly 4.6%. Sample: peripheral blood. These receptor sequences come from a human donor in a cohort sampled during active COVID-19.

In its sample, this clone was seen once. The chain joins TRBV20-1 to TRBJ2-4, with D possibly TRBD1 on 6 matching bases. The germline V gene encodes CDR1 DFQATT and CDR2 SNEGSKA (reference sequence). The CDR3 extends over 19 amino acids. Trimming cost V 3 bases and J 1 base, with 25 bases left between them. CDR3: CSASTSSGGRGSAKNIQYF. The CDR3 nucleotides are TGCAGTGCTAGTACCTCTAGTGGGGGCCGGGGCTCCGCCAAAAACATTCAGTACTTC.

The CDR3 sequence is CASSSEGTSGYNEQFF. In DNA form, the CDR3 reads TGTGCCAGCAGTTCCGAGGGGACTAGCGGTTACAATGAGCAGTTCTTC. This chain joins TRBV6-5 and TRBJ2-1, with TRBD2 matching 11 bases. The CDR3 has 16 residues. J lost 4 bases, V lost 4 bases, and 6 bases had no gene match. Germline values: CDR1 MNHEY, CDR2 SVGAGI.

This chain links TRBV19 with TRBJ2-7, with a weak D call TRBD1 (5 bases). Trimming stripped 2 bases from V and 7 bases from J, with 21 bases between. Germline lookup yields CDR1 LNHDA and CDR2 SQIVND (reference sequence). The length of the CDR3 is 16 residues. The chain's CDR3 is CASSIYQGIAAREQYF. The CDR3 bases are TGTGCCAGTAGTATATACCAGGGAATCGCAGCGAGGGAGCAGTACTTC.

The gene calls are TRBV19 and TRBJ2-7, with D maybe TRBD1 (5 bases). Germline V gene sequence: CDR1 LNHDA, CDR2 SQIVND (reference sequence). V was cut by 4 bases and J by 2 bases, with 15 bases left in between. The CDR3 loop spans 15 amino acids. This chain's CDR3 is CASSTPRESPYEQYF. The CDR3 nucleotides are TGTGCCAGTAGTACGCCCAGGGAATCCCCCTACGAGCAGTACTTC.

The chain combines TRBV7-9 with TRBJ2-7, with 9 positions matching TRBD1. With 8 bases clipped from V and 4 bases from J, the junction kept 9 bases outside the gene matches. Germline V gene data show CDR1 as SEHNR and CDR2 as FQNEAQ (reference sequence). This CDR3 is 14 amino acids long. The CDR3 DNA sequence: TGTGCCAGCGACAAACAGGGGGCTATATACGAGCAGTACTTC. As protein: CASDKQGAIYEQYF.

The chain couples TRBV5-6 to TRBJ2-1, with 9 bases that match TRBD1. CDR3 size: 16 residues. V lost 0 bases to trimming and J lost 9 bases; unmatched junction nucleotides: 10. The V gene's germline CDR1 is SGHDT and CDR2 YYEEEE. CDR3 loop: CASSLVPQGAIGEQFF. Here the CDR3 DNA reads TGTGCCAGCAGCTTGGTCCCACAGGGGGCAATTGGTGAGCAGTTCTTC.

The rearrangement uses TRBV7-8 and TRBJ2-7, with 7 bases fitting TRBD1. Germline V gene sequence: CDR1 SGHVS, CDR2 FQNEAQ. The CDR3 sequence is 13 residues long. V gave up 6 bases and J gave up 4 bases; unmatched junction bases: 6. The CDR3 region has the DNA TGTGCCAGCAGTGTAGGGGGCAGGTACGAGCAGTACTTC. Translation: CASSVGGRYEQYF.

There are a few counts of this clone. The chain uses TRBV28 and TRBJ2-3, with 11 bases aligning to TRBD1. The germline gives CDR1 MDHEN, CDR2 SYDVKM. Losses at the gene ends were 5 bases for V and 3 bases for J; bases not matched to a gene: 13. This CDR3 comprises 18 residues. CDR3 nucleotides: TGTGCCAGCAGTACAATATTCCCGGACAGGGGGCCGACAGATACGCAGTATTTT. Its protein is CASSTIFPDRGPTDTQYF. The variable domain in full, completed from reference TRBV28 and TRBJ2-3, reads DVKVTQSSRYLVKRTGEKVFLECVQDMDHENMFWYRQDPGLGLRLIYFSYDVKMKEKGDIPEGYSVSREKKERFSLILESASTNQTSMYLCASSTIFPDRGPTDTQYFGPGTRLTVL.

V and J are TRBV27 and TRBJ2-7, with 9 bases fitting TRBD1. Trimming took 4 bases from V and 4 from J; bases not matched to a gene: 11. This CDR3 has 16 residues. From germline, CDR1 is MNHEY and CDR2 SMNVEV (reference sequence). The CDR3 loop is CASSSRTGAQLYEQYF. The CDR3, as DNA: TGTGCCAGCAGTTCCAGGACAGGGGCCCAGCTTTACGAGCAGTACTTC.

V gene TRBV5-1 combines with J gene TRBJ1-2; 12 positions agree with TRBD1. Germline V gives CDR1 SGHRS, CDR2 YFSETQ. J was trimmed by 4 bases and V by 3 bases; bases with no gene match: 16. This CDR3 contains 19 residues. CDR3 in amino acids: CASSSRFPGQGAQGYGYTF. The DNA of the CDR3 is TGCGCCAGCAGCTCTAGATTCCCGGGACAGGGGGCGCAGGGCTATGGCTACACCTTC.

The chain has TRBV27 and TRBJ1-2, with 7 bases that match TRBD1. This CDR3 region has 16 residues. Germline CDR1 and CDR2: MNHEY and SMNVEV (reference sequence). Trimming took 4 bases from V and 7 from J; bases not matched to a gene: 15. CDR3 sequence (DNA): TGTGCCAGCAGTTCAGTCCACAGGGGCTCCGAGGGTGGCTACACCTTC. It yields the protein CASSSVHRGSEGGYTF.

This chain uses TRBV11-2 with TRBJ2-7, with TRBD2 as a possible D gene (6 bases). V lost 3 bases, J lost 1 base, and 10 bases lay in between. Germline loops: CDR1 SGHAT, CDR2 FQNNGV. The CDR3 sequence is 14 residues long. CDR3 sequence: CASSFSGQSYEQYF. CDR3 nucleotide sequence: TGTGCCAGCAGCTTTAGCGGTCAGTCCTACGAGCAGTACTTC.

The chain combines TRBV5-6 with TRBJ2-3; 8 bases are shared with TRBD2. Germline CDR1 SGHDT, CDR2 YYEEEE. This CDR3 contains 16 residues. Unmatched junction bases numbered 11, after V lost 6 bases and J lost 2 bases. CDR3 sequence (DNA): TGTGCCAGCATCTCAGCCGGGACTAGATACACAGATACGCAGTATTTT. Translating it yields CASISAGTRYTDTQYF.

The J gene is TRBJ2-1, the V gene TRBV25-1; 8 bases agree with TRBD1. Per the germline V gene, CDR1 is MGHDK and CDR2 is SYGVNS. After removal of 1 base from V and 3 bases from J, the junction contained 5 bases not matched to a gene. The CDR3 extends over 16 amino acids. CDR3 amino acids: CASSESDGQGYNEQFF. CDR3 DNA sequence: TGTGCCAGCAGTGAATCCGATGGACAGGGCTACAATGAGCAGTTCTTC.

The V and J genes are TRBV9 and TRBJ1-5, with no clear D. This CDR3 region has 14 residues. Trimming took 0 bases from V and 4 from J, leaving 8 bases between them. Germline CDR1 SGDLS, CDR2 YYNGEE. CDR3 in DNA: TGTGCCAGCAGCGTAGGTTCCGGGAATCAGCCCCAGCATTTT. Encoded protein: CASSVGSGNQPQHF.

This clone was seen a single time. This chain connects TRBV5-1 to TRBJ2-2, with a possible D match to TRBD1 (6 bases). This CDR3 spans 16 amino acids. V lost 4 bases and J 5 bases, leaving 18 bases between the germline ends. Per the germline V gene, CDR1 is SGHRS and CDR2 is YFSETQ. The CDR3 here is CASSHIQGHSTGELFF. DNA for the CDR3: TGCGCCAGCAGCCACATACAGGGCCACTCTACCGGGGAGCTGTTTTTT. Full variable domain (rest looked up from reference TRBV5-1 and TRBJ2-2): KAGVTQTPRYLIKTRGQQVTLSCSPISGHRSVSWYQQTPGQGLQFLFEYFSETQRNKGNFPGRFSGRQFSNSRSEMNVSTLELGDSALYLCASSHIQGHSTGELFFGEGSRLTVL.

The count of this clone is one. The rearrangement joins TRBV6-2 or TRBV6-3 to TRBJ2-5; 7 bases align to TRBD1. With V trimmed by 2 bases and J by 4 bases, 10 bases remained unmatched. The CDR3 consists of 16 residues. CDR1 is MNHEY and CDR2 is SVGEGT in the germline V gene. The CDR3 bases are TGTGCCAGCAGTTACCCTAGCAGGGGGAGAAGAGAGACCCAGTACTTC. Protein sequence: CASSYPSRGRRETQYF.

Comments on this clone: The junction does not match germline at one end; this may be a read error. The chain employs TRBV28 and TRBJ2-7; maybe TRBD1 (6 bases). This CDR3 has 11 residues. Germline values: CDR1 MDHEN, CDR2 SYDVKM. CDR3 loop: CASSVNRDAEF. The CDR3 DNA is TGTGCCAGCAGTGTCAACAGGGACGCCGAGTTC. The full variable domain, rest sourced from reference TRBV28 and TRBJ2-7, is DVKVTQSSRYLVKRTGEKVFLECVQDMDHENMFWYRQDPGLGLRLIYFSYDVKMKEKGDIPEGYSVSREKKERFSLILESASTNQTSMYLCASSVNRDAEFGPGTRLTVT.

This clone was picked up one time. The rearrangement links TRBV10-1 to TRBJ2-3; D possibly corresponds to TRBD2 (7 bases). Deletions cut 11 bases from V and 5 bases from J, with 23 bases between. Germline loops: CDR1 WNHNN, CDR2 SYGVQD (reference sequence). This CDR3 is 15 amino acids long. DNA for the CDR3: TGCGCCTCATACGGGGGGCCTGGGGACGGAGATACGCAGTATTTT. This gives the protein CASYGGPGDGDTQYF.

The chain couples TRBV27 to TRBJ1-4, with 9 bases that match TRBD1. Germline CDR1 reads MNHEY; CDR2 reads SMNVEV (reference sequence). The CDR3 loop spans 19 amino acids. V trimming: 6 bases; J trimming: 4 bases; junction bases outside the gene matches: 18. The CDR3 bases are TGTGCCAGCAGGGGACTGACCGGGACAGGGCTTGTGGTTAATGAAAAACTGTTTTTT. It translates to CASRGLTGTGLVVNEKLFF.

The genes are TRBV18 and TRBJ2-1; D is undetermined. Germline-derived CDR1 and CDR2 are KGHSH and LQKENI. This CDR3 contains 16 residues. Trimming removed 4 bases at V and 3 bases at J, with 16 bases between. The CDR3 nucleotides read TGTGCCAGCTCACTCCGCGACACCTTAGACTACAATGAGCAGTTCTTC. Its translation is CASSLRDTLDYNEQFF.

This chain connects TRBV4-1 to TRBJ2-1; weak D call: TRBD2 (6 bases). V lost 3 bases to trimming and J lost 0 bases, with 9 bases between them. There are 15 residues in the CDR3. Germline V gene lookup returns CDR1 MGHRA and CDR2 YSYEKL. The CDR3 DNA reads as TGCGCCAGCAGCCACCAAGCGGGCTCCTACAATGAGCAGTTCTTC. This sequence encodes CASSHQAGSYNEQFF.

CDR3 in amino acids: CASSILAVLGGSEQFF. The CDR3, as DNA: TGTGCCAGTAGTATTCTAGCGGTTTTGGGAGGAAGTGAGCAGTTCTTC. The chain employs TRBV19 and TRBJ2-1; 7 nucleotides align to TRBD2. CDR3 length: 16 residues. After removal of 3 bases from V and 9 bases from J, the junction contained 14 bases not matched to a gene. Germline V CDR1 and CDR2: LNHDA, SQIVND (reference sequence).

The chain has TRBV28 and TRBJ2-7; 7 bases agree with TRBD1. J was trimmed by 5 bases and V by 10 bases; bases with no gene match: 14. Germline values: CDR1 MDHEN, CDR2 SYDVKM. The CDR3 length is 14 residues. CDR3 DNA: TGTGCCACCTCCCGACAGGGAATTTCTCACGAGCAGTACTTC. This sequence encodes CATSRQGISHEQYF.

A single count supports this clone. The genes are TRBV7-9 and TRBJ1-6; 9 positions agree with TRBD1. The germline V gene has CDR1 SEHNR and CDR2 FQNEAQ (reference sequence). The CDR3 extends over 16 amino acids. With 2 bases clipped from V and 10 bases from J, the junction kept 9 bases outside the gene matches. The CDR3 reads CASSLIQGANLSPLHF. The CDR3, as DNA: TGTGCCAGCAGCTTAATACAGGGGGCTAACCTGTCACCCCTCCACTTT.

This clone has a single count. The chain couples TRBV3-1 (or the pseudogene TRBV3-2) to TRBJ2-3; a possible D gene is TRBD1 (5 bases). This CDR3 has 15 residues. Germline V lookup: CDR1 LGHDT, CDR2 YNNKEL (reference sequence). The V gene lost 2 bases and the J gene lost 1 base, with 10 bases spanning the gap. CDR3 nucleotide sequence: TGTGCCAGCAGCCAATGGACACCACGCACAGATACGCAGTATTTT. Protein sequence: CASSQWTPRTDTQYF.

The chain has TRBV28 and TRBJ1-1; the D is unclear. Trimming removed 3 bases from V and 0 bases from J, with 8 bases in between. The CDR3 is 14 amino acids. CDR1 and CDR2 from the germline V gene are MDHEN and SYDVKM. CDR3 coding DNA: TGTGCCAGCAGTTTTACAGAAATGAACACTGAAGCTTTCTTT. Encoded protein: CASSFTEMNTEAFF.